This T cell receptor (beta chain) was obtained from a study of blood T cell repertoires in COVID-19. Study overall: Collection of acute and convalescent COVID-19 samples took place in the United States, Italy and Spain.

Method: immunoSEQ multiplex PCR; TCRdb's copy keeps in-frame clones and lacks some. The table includes roughly 61,000 clones, around 67% detected once. This CDR3 is built from 15 residues. Per the germline V gene, CDR1 is ENHRY and CDR2 is SYGVKD. With V trimmed by 6 bases and J by 5 bases, 12 bases remained unmatched. This sequence was found in a woman in her 70s with acute or convalescent COVID-19. The sample taken for sequencing was peripheral blood. The chain joins TRBV10-3 to TRBJ1-1, with 7 bases matching TRBD1. CDR3 loop: CAIRGLDRKGTEAFF. The CDR3 bases are TGTGCCATCAGAGGCTTGGACAGGAAAGGGACTGAAGCTTTCTTT.